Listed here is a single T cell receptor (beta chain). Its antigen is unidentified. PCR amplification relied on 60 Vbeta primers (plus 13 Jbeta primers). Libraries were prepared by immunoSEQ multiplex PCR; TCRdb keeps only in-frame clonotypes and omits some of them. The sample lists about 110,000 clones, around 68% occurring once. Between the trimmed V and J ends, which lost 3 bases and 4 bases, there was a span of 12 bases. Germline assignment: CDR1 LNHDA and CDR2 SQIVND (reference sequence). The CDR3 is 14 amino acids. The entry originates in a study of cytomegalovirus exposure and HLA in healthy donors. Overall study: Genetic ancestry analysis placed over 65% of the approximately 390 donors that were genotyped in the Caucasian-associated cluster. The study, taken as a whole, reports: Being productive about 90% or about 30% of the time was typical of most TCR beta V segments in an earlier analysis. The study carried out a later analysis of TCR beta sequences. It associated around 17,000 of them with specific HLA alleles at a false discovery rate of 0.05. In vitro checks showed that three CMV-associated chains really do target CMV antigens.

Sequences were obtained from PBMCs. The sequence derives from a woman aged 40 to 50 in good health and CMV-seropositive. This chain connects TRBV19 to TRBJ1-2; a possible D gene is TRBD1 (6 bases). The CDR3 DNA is TGTGCCAGTAGTATTCTGACAGGCGGCTATGGCTACACCTTC. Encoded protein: CASSILTGGYGYTF.